This T cell receptor (beta chain) was identified during a study of glioma-infiltrating T cells after dendritic cell vaccination. Amplification used 60 V beta primers and 13 J beta primers. Generated by immunoSEQ multiplex PCR, the TCRdb table keeps only in-frame clones and is missing some. The sample lists approximately 67,000 clones, 81% occurring once. Blood PBMC samples: pre-vaccination, two weeks post third vaccination, and at tumor progression. The CDR3 length is 15 residues. Trimming pared 5 bases from V and 2 bases from J, leaving 13 bases between. Germline V gives CDR1 SGHTA, CDR2 FQGTGA. Sequenced here: blood, sampled before dendritic cell vaccination. The TCR comes from a human donor with glioblastoma. The rearrangement links TRBV7-3 to TRBJ2-1; no reliable D call. Here the CDR3 reads CASSPQVRTYNEQFF. DNA for the CDR3: TGTGCCAGCAGCCCCCAGGTTCGCACCTACAATGAGCAGTTCTTC.